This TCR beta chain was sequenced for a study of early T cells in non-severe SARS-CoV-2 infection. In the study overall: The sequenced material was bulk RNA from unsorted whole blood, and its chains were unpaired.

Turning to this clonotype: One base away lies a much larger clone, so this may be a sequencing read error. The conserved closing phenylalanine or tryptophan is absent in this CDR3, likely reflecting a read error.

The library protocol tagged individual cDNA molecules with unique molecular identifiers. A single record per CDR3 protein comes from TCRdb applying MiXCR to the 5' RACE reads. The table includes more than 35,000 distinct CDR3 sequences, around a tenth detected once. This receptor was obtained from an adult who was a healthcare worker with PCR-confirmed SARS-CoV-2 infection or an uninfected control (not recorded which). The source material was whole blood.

This CDR3 is CASSGGQPPYEQYY. In nucleotides, the CDR3 is TGCGCCAGCAGCGGGGGACAGCCACCCTACGAGCAGTACTAC. The genes are TRBV5-1 and TRBJ2-7; TRBD1 aligns across 7 bases. J gave up 2 bases and V 4 bases, and 6 bases lay outside the gene matches. CDR1 and CDR2 from the germline V gene are SGHRS and YFSETQ. The CDR3 is 14 residues long.